The subject of this entry is one T cell receptor beta chain. The data stem from a study of shared clonotypes between healthy human individuals. As for the study in general: Contributing individuals were a couple of females and a few males aged 18 to 49. Each donor had three CD4 naive, three CD4 memory, two CD8 naive and one CD8 memory plate.

The germline gives CDR1 LNHDA, CDR2 SQIVND (reference sequence). The V and J ends lost 6 bases and 2 bases respectively, with 11 bases between them. This CDR3 comprises 15 residues. Several immunoSEQ plates held equal portions of the genomic DNA taken from each subset. Here immunoSEQ multiplex PCR was the method, and the copy in TCRdb shows in-frame clones only, minus some. The data hold about 1.9 million clones, with around 95% observed a single time. Positively selected for CCR7, the CD45RO-negative cells used as naive CD8 cells excluded terminally differentiated effector memory CD45RA+ cells. All the donors were Caucasian adults who lived in Nashville, Tennessee.

The receptor comes from a man aged 18-30 years in good health. Some clones in this sample may be carry-over from other donors' samples. The V call is TRBV19, the J call TRBJ2-6; unclear D gene. Sequencing was performed on naive CD8+ T cells from PBMCs. In DNA form, the CDR3 reads TGTGCCAGTAGGGGATTTGGTGCTGGGGCCAACGTCCTGACTTTC. Its translation is CASRGFGAGANVLTF.